This paragraph covers one TCR beta chain sequence. Its target is not known. This entry belongs to a study of T-cell reconstitution after alpha-beta-depleted transplantation in children. V dropped 5 bases and J dropped 6; count of bases not matched to a gene: 7. Germline V gene data show CDR1 as DFQATT and CDR2 as SNEGSKA (reference sequence). CDR3 length equals 12 residues. Preparation of the TCRbeta library used unique molecular identifiers. A single record per CDR3 protein comes from TCRdb applying MiXCR to the PCR reads. Found here are more than 500,000 distinct CDR3 sequences, about an eighth of them singletons; the top ten hold roughly 15%. Notes on the study in general: Newly made T cells mostly supplied T-cell counts and diversity one year after transplant. After transplant, at about two months, alpha-beta T cells were reportedly derived from several hundred expanded graft clones.

This receptor was identified in a female patient aged 2-9 years who had a stem cell transplant for aplastic anemia, so the T cells may come from the graft donor. Sample: PBMCs, mostly from graft donor cells, taken 180 days after TCRalphabeta/CD19-depleted stem cell transplant. The chain is built from TRBV20-1 and TRBJ2-7; 7 positions agree with TRBD1. The CDR3 loop is CSAATTGPEQYV. The CDR3 DNA follows: TGCAGTGCTGCCACGACAGGGCCCGAGCAGTACGTC.